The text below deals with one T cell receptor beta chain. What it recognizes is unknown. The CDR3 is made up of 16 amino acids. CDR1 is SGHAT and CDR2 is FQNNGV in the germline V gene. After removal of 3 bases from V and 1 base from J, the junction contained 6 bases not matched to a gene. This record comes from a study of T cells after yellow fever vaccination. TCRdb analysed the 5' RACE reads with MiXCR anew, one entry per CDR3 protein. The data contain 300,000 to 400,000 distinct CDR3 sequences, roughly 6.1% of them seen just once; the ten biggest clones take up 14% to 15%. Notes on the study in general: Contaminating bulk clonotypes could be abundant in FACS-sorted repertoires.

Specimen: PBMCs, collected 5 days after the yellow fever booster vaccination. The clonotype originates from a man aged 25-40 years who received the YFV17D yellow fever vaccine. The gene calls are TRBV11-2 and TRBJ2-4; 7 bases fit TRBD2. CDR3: CASSLRPTSAKNIQYF. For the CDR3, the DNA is TGTGCCAGCAGCTTGAGACCGACTAGCGCCAAAAACATTCAGTACTTC.